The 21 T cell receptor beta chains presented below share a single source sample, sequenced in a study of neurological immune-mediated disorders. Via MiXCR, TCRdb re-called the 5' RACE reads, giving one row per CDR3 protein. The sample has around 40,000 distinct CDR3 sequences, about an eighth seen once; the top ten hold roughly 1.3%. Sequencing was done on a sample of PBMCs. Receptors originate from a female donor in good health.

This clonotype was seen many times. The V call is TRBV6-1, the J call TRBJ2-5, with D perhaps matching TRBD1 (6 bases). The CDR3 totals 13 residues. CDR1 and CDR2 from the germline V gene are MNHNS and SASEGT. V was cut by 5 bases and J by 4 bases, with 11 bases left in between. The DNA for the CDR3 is TGTGCCAGCAGTAAACAGGGTGGAGAGACCCAGTACTTC. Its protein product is CASSKQGGETQYF.

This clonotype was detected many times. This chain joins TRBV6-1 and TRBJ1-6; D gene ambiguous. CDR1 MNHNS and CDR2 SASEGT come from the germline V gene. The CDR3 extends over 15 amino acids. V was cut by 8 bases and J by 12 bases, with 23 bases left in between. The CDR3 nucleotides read TGTGCCAGCGACCTCGCCGTCGACTCCTCGTTACCCCTCCACTTT. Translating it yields CASDLAVDSSLPLHF.

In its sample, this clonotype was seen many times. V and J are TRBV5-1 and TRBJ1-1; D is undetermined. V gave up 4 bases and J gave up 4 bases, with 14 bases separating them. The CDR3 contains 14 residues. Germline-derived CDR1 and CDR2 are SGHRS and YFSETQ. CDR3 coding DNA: TGCGCCAGCAGCCCGGATGGGAGGCGCACTGAAGCTTTCTTT. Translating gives CASSPDGRRTEAFF.

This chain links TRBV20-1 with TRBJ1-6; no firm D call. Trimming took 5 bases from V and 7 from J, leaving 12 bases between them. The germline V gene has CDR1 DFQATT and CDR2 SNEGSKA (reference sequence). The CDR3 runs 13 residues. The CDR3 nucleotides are TGCAGTGCTTCTGGTCTAACAAATTCACCCCTCCACTTT. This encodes CSASGLTNSPLHF.

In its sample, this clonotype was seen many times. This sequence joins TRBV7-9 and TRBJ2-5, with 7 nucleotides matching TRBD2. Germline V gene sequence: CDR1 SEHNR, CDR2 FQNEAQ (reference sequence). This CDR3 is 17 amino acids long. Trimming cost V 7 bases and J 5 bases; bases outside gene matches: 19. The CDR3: CASTLGASGRLGETQYF. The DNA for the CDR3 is TGTGCCAGCACCCTAGGGGCTAGCGGAAGACTAGGGGAGACCCAGTACTTC. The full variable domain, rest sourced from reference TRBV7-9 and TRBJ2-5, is DTGVSQNPRHKITKRGQNVTFRCDPISEHNRLYWYRQTLGQGPEFLTYFQNEAQLEKSRLLSDRFSAERPKGSFSTLEIQRTEQGDSAMYLCASTLGASGRLGETQYFGPGTRLLVL.

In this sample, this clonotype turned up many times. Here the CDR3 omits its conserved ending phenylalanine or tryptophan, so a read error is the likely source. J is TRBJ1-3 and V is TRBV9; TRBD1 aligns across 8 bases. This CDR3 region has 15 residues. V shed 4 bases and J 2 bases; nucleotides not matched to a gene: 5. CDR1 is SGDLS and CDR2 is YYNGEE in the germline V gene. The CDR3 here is CASSTRTGTGNTIYL. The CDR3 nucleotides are TGTGCCAGCAGCACCCGGACAGGGACTGGAAACACCATATATTTG.

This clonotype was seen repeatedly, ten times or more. The chain's CDR3 is CASSSSPSGQGEKLFF. DNA of the CDR3: TGCGCCAGCAGCTCCTCTCCTTCAGGGCAGGGTGAAAAACTGTTTTTT. This rearrangement joins TRBV5-1 to TRBJ1-4, with a tentative D call TRBD1 (5 bases). The germline CDR1 and CDR2 sequences are SGHRS and YFSETQ. Trimming cost V 3 bases and J 7 bases, with 19 bases left between them. The CDR3 runs 16 residues. The variable domain in full, with the rest retrieved from reference TRBV5-1 and TRBJ1-4, is KAGVTQTPRYLIKTRGQQVTLSCSPISGHRSVSWYQQTPGQGLQFLFEYFSETQRNKGNFPGRFSGRQFSNSRSEMNVSTLELGDSALYLCASSSSPSGQGEKLFFGSGTQLSVL.

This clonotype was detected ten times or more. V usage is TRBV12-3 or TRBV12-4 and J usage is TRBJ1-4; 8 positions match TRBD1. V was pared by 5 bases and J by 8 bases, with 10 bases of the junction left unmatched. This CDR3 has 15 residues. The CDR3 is CASSPGQGGSEKLFF. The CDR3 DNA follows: TGTGCCAGCAGTCCAGGACAGGGAGGATCGGAAAAACTGTTTTTT.

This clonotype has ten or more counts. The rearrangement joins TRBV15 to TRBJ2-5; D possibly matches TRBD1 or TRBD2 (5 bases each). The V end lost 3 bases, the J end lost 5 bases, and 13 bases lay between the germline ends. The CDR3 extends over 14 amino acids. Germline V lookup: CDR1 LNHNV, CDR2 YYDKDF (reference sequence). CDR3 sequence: CATSSGTSRETQYF. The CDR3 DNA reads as TGTGCCACCAGCAGCGGGACCTCACGGGAGACCCAGTACTTC.

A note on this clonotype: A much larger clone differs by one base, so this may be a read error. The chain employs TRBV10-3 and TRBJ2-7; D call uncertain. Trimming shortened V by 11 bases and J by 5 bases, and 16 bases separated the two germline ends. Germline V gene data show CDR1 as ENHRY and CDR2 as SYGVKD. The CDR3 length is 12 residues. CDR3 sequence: CAVNALGDEQYF. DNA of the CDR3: TGTGCCGTAAACGCTCTCGGTGACGAGCAGTACTTC.

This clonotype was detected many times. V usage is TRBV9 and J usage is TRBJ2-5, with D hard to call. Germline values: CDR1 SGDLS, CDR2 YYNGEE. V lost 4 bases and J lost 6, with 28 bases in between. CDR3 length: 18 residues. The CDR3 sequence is CASSPSAYRRPPVKTQYF. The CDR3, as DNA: TGTGCCAGCAGCCCCTCAGCTTATCGGCGTCCCCCCGTCAAGACCCAGTACTTC. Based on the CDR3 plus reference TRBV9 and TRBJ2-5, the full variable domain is DSGVTQTPKHLITATGQRVTLRCSPRSGDLSVYWYQQSLDQGLQFLIQYYNGEERAKGNILERFSAQQFPDLHSELNLSSLELGDSALYFCASSPSAYRRPPVKTQYFGPGTRLLVL.

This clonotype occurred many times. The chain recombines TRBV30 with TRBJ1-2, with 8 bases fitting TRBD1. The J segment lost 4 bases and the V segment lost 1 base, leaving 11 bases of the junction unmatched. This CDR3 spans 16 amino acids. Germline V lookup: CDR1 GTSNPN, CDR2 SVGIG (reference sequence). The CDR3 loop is CAWSDYSRTGSYGYTF. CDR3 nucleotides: TGTGCCTGGAGTGACTACTCCCGGACAGGGAGCTATGGCTACACCTTC.

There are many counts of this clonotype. The CDR3 reads CASSPQTGGYEQYF. In nucleotides, the CDR3 is TGTGCCAGCAGCCCACAGACAGGGGGCTACGAGCAGTACTTC. The chain links TRBV7-2 to TRBJ2-7; 9 bases agree with TRBD1. The CDR3 has 14 residues. Germline V gene data show CDR1 as SGHTA and CDR2 as FQGNSA. Trimming removed 5 bases from V and 3 bases from J; junction bases left unmatched: 5.

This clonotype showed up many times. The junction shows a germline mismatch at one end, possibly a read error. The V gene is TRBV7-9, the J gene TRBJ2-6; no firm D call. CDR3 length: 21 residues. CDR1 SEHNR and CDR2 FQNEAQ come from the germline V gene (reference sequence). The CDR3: CASGFLNKPQAGNSGANVLTF. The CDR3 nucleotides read TGTGCCAGCGGCTTCCTTAACAAGCCGCAGGCTGGGAACTCTGGGGCCAACGTCCTGACTTTC. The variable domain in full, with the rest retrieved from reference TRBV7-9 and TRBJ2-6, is DTGVSQNPRHKITKRGQNVTFRCDPISEHNRLYWYRQTLGQGPEFLTYFQNEAQLEKSRLLSDRFSAERPKGSFSTLEIQRTEQGDSAMYLCASGFLNKPQAGNSGANVLTFGAGSRLTVL.

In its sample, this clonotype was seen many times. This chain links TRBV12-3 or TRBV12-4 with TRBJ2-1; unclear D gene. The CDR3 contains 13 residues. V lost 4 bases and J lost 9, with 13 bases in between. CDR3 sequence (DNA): TGTGCCAGCAGTTCGCCCTCTATCCCTGAGCAGTTCTTC. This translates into CASSSPSIPEQFF.

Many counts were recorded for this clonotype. CDR3 loop: CASSPQSGGPTDTQYF. Written as DNA, the CDR3 is TGCGCCAGCAGCCCTCAAAGCGGGGGTCCGACAGATACGCAGTATTTT. The chain joins TRBV5-1 to TRBJ2-3; 8 bases align to TRBD2. CDR1 and CDR2 from the germline V gene are SGHRS and YFSETQ. The V segment lost 4 bases and the J segment 3 bases; nucleotides outside the gene matches: 10. This CDR3 region has 16 residues.

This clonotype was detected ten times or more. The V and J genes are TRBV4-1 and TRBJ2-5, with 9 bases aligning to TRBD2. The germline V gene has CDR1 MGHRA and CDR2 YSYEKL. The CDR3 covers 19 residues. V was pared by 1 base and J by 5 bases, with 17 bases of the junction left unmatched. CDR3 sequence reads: CASSQVSGGGAGGQETQYF. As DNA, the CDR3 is TGCGCCAGCAGCCAAGTTAGTGGCGGGGGGGCCGGGGGCCAGGAGACCCAGTACTTC.

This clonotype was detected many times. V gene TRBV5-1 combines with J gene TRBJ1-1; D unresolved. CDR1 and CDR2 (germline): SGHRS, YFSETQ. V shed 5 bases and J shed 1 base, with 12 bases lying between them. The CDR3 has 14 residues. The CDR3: CASRPSVENTEAFF. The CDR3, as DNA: TGCGCCAGCAGACCCTCCGTGGAGAACACTGAAGCTTTCTTT.

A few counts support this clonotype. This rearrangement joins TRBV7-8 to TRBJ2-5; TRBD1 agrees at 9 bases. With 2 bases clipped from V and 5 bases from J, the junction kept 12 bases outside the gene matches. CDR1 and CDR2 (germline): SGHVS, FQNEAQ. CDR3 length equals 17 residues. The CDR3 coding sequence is TGTGCCAGCAGCTTAATAACGAACAGGGGGCTTTGGGAGACCCAGTACTTC. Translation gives CASSLITNRGLWETQYF.

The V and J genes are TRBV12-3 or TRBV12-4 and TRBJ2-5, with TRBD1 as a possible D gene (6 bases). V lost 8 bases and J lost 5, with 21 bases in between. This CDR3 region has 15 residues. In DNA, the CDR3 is TGTGCCAGCTCCCTCCTTCAGGGGATCGGGGAGACCCAGTACTTC. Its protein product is CASSLLQGIGETQYF.

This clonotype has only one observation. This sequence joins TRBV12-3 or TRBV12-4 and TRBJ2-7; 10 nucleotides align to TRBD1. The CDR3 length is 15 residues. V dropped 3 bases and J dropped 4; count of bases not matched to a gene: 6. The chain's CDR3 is CASSLMTGGLYEQYF. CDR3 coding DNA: TGTGCCAGCAGTTTGATGACAGGGGGCTTGTACGAGCAGTACTTC.